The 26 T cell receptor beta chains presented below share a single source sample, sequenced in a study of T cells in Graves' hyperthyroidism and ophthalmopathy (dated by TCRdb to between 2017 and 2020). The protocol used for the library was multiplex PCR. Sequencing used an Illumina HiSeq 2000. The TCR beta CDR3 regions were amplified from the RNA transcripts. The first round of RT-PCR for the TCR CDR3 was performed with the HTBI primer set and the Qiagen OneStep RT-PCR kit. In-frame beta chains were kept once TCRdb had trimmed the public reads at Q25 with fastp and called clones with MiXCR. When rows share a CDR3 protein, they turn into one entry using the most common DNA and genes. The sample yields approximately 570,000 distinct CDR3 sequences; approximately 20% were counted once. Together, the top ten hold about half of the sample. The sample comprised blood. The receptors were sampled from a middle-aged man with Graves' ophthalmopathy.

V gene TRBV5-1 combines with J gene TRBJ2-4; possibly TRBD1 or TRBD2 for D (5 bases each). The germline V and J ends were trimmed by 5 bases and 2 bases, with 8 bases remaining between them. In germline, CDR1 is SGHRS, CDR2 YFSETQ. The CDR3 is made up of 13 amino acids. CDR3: CASRGVSKNIQYF. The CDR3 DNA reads TGCGCCAGCAGGGGGGTTTCCAAAAACATTCAGTACTTC.

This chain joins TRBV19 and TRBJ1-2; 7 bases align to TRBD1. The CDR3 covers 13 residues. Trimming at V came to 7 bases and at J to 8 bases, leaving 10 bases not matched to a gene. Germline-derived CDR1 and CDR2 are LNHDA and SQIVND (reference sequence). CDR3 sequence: CASTSTGKGGYTF. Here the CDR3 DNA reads TGTGCCAGTACCTCGACAGGGAAGGGGGGCTACACCTTC.

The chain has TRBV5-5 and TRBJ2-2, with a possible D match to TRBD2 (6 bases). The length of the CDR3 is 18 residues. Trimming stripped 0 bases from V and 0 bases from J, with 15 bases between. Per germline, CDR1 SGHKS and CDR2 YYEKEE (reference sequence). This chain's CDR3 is CASSLAGRGFANTGELFF. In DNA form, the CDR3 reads TGTGCCAGCAGCTTGGCCGGACGGGGGTTCGCGAACACCGGGGAGCTGTTTTTT. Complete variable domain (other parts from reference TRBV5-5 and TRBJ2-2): DAGVTQSPTHLIKTRGQQVTLRCSPISGHKSVSWYQQVLGQGPQFIFQYYEKEERGRGNFPDRFSARQFPNYSSELNVNALLLGDSALYLCASSLAGRGFANTGELFFGEGSRLTVL.

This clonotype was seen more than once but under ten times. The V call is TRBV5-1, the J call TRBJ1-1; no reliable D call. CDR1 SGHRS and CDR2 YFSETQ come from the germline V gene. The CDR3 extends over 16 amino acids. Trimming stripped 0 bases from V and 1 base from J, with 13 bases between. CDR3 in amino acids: CASSLGSGVGNTEAFF. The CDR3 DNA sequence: TGCGCCAGCAGCTTGGGCTCCGGGGTAGGGAACACTGAAGCTTTCTTT.

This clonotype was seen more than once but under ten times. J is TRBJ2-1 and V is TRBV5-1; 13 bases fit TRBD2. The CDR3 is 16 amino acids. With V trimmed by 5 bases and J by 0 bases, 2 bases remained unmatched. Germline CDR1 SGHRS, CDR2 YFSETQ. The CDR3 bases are TGCGCCAGCAGAGGGACTAGCGGGGACTCCTACAATGAGCAGTTCTTC. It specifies CASRGTSGDSYNEQFF.

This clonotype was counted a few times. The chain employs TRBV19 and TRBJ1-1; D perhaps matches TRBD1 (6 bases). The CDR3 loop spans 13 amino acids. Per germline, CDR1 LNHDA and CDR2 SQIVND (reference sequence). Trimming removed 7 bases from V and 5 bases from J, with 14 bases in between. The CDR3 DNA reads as TGTGCCAGTACCAAACAGGGTGAGACTGAAGCTTTCTTT. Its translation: CASTKQGETEAFF.

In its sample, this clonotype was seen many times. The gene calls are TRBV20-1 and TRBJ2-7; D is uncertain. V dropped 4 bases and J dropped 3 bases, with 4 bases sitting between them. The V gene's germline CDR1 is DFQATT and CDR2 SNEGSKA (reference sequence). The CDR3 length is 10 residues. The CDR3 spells CSAKDYEQYF. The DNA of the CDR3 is TGCAGTGCTAAGGACTACGAGCAGTACTTC.

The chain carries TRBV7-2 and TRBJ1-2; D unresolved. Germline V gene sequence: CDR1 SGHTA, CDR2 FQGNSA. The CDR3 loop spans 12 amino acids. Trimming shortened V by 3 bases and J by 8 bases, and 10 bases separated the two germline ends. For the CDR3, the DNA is TGTGCCAGCAGCTTTGGAAGCTCCGGCTACACCTTC. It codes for CASSFGSSGYTF.

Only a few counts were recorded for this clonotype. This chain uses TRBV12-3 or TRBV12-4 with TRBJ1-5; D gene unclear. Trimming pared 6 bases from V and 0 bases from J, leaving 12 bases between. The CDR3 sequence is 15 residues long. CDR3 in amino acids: CASRGSDHSNQPQHF. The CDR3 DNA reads TGTGCCAGCAGGGGCAGCGATCATAGCAATCAGCCCCAGCATTTT.

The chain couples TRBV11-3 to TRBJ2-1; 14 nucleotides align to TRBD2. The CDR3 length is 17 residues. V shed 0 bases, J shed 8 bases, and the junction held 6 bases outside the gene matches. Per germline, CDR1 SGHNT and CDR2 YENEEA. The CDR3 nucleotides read TGTGCCAGCAGCTTAGATGGGACTAGCGGGAGTTGGGATGAGCAGTTCTTC. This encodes CASSLDGTSGSWDEQFF.

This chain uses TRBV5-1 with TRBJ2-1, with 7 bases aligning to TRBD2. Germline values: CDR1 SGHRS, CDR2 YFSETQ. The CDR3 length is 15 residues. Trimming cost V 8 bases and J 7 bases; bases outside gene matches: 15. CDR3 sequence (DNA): TGCGCCAGTGGCGGTGCGGGAGCAAGAGGGAATGAGCAGTTCTTC. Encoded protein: CASGGAGARGNEQFF.

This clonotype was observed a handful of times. CDR3 in amino acids: CASTTPGHGYNEQFF. The CDR3 bases are TGTGCCAGCACCACCCCCGGACACGGATACAATGAGCAGTTCTTC. This chain uses TRBV6-1 with TRBJ2-1; possible D gene TRBD1, 5 bases. The CDR3 has 15 residues. Germline assignment: CDR1 MNHNS and CDR2 SASEGT. V was trimmed by 7 bases and J by 4 bases, leaving 17 bases between them.

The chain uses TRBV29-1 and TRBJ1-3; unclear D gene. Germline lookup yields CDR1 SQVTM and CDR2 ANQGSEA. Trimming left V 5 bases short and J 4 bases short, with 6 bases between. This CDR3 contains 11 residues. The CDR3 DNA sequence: TGCAGCGTTTCGACAGGAAACACCATATATTTT. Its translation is CSVSTGNTIYF.

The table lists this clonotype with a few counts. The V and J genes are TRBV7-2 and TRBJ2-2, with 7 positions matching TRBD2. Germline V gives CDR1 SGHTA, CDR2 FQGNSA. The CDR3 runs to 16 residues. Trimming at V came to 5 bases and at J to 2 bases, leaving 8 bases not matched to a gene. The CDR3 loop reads CASSRDYRVNTGELFF. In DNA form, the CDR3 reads TGTGCCAGCAGCCGGGACTACAGAGTTAACACCGGGGAGCTGTTTTTT.

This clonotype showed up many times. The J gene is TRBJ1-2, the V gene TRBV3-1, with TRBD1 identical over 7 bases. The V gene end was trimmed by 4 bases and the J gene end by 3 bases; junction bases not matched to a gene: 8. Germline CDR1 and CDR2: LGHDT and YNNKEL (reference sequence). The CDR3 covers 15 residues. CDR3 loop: CASSLGQDLYYGYTF. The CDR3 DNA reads TGTGCCAGCAGCCTTGGACAGGATTTATACTATGGCTACACCTTC.

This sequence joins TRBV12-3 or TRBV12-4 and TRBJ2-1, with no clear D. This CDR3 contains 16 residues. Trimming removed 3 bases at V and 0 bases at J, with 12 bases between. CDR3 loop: CASSFQPASSYNEQFF. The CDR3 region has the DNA TGTGCCAGCAGTTTCCAGCCAGCGAGCTCCTACAATGAGCAGTTCTTC.

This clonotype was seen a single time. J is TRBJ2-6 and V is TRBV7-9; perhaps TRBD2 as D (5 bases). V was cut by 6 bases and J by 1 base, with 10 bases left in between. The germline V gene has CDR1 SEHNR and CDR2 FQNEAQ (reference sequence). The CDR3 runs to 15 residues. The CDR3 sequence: CASSRAGSGANVLTF. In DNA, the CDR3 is TGTGCCAGCAGTCGTGCGGGTTCTGGGGCCAACGTCCTGACTTTC. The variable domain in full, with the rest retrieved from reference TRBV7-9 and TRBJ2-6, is DTGVSQNPRHKITKRGQNVTFRCDPISEHNRLYWYRQTLGQGPEFLTYFQNEAQLEKSRLLSDRFSAERPKGSFSTLEIQRTEQGDSAMYLCASSRAGSGANVLTFGAGSRLTVL.

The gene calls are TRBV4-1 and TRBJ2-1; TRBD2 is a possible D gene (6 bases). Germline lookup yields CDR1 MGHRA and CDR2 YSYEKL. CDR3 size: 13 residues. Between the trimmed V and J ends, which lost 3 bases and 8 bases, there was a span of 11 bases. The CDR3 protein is CASSQVPSDEQFF. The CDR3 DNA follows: TGCGCCAGCAGCCAGGTTCCTAGCGATGAGCAGTTCTTC.

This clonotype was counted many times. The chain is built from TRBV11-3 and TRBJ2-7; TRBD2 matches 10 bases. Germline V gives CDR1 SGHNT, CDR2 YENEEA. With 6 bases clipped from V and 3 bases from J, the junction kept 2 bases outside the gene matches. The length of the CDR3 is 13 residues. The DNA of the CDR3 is TGTGCCAGCAGTAGCGGGGGGTTCTACGAGCAGTACTTC. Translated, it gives CASSSGGFYEQYF.

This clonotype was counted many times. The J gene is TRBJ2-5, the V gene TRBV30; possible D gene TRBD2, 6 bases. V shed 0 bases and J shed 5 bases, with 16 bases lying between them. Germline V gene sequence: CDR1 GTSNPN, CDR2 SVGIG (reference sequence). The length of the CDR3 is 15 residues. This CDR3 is CAWSVRGKARETQYF. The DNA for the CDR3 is TGTGCCTGGAGTGTACGGGGGAAGGCGAGGGAGACCCAGTACTTC.

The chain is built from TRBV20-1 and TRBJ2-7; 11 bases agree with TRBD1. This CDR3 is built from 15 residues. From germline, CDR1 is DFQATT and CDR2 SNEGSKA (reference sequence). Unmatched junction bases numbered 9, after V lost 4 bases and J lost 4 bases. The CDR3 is CSAMDPGQGGYEQYF. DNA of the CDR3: TGCAGTGCTATGGACCCGGGACAGGGGGGATACGAGCAGTACTTC.

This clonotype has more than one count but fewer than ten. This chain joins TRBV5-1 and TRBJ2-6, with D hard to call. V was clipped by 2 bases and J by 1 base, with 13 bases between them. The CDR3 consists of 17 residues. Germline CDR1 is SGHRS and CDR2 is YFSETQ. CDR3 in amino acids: CASSFRRRESGANVLTF. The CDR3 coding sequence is TGCGCCAGCAGCTTTCGTAGGCGCGAATCTGGGGCCAACGTCCTGACTTTC. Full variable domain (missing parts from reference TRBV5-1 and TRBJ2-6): KAGVTQTPRYLIKTRGQQVTLSCSPISGHRSVSWYQQTPGQGLQFLFEYFSETQRNKGNFPGRFSGRQFSNSRSEMNVSTLELGDSALYLCASSFRRRESGANVLTFGAGSRLTVL.

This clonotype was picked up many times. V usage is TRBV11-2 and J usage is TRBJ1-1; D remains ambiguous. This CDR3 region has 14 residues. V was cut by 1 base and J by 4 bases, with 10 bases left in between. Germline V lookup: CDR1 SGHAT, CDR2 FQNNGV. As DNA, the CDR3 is TGTGCCAGCAGCTTAGGTTCAGGTGTCACTGAAGCTTTCTTT. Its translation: CASSLGSGVTEAFF.

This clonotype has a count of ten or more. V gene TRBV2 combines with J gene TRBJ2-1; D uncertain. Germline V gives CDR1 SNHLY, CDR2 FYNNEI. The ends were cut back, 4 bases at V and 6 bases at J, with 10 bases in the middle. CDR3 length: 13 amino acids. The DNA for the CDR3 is TGTGCCAGCAGTGGAAGTTACGTCAATGAGCAGTTCTTC. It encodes CASSGSYVNEQFF.

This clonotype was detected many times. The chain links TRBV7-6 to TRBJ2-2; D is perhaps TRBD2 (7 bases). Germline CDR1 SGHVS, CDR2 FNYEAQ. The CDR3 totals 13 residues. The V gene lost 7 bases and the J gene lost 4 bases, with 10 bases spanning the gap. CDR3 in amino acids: CASKGGATGELFF. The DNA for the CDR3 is TGTGCCAGCAAAGGGGGGGCCACCGGGGAGCTGTTTTTT.

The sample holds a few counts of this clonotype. The CDR3 sequence is CASSAGGVGPSNYGYTF. The CDR3 DNA sequence: TGTGCCAGCAGTGCAGGGGGCGTTGGCCCCTCTAACTATGGCTACACCTTC. The J gene is TRBJ1-2, the V gene TRBV28; 8 bases agree with TRBD1. Germline-derived CDR1 and CDR2 are MDHEN and SYDVKM. V dropped 5 bases and J dropped 0; count of bases not matched to a gene: 11. The CDR3 is made up of 17 amino acids.